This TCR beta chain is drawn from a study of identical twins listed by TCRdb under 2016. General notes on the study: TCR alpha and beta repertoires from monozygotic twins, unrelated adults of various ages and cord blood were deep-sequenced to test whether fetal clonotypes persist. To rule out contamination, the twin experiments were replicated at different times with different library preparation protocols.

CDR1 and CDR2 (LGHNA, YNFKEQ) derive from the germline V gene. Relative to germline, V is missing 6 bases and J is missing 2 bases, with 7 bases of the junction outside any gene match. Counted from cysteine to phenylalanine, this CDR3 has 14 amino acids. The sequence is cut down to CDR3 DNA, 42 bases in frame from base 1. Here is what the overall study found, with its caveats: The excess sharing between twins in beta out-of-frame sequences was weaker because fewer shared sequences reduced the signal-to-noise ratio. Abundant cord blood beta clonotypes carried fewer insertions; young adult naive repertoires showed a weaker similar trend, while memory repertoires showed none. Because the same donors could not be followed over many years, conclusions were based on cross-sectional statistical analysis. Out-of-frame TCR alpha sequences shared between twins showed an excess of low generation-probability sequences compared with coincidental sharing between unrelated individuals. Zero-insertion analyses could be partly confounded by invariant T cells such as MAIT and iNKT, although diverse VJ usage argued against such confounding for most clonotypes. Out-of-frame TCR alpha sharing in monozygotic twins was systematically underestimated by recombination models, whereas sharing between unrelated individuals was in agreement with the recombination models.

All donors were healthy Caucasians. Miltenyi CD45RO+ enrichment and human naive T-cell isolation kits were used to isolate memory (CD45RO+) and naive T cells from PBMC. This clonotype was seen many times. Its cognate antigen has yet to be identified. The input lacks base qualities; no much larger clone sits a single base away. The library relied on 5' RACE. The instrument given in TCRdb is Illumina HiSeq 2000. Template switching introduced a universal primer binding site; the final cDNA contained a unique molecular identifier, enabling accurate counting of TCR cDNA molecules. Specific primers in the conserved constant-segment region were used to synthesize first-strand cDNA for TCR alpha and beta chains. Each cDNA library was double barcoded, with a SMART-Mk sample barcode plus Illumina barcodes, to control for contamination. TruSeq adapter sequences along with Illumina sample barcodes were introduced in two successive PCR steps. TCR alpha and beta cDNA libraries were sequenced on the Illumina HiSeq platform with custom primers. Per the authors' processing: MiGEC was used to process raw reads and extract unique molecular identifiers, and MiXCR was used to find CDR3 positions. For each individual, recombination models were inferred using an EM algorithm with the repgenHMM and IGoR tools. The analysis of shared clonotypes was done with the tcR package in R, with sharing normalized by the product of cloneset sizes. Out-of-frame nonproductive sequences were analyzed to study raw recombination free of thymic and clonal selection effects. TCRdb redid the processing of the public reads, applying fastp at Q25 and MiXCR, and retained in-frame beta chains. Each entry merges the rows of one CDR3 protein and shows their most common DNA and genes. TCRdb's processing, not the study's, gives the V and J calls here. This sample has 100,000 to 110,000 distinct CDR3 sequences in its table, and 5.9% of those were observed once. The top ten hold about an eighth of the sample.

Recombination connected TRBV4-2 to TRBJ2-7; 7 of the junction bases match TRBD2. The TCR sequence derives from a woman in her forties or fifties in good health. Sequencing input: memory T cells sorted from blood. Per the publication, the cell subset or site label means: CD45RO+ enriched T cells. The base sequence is TGTGCCAGCAGGGAAATAGCGGGTACCTACGAGCAGTACTTC. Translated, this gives CASREIAGTYEQYF.